The 18 T cell receptor beta chains presented below share a single source sample, sequenced in a study of T cells in localized non-small cell lung cancer (dated by TCRdb to 2020 to 2021). The method was the immunoSEQ multiplex PCR assay. The table comes from immuneACCESS by way of TCRdb, which keeps in-frame sequences with V and J called. Part of the clones is missing from these tables; in studies checked, under half for an unresolved V gene and the rest for unknown reasons. The sample profile shows 10,000 to 15,000 clones; more than 70% of them were found once. About three fifths of the sample is held by the ten biggest clonotypes. The source material was peripheral blood, sampled before any cancer treatment. These receptors came from a male donor aged 60 or older with stage III lung adenocarcinoma.

The chain couples TRBV13 to TRBJ2-2; D remains unclear. V was trimmed by 0 bases and J by 6 bases, leaving 8 bases between them. This CDR3 has 14 residues. CDR1 and CDR2 from the germline V gene are PRHDT and FYEKMQ (reference sequence). The DNA for the CDR3 is TGTGCCAGCAGCTTAGGGTGGAAAGCCGGGGAGCTGTTTTTT. Its translation is CASSLGWKAGELFF.

CDR3 coding DNA: TGTGCCAGCCTTCAAAGAGAGAACACTGAAGCTTTCTTT. Translated: CASLQRENTEAFF. This rearrangement joins TRBV11-2 to TRBJ1-1; D gene unclear. This CDR3 has 13 amino acids. Germline CDR1 is SGHAT and CDR2 is FQNNGV. Trimming cost V 8 bases and J 1 base, with 11 bases left between them.

The CDR3 region has the DNA TGTGCCAGTAGTATCCGACAGGCGAACACTGAAGCTTTCTTT. Its translation is CASSIRQANTEAFF. This chain links TRBV19 with TRBJ1-1, with a possible D match to TRBD1 (6 bases). V lost 3 bases to trimming and J lost 1 base, with 9 bases between them. CDR1 LNHDA and CDR2 SQIVND come from the germline V gene (reference sequence). The CDR3 extends over 14 amino acids.

A single count supports this clone. The CDR3: CASSTVRSSGQETQYF. The CDR3 nucleotides read TGTGCCAGTAGTACTGTCCGGTCCAGCGGCCAAGAGACCCAGTACTTC. This chain joins TRBV19 and TRBJ2-5; D perhaps matches TRBD2 (5 bases). There are 16 residues in the CDR3. CDR1 and CDR2 (germline): LNHDA, SQIVND (reference sequence). V gave up 4 bases and J gave up 1 base, with 16 bases separating them. The full variable domain, in which reference TRBV19 and TRBJ2-5 provide the parts outside the CDR3, is DGGITQSPKYLFRKEGQNVTLSCEQNLNHDAMYWYRQDPGQGLRLIYYSQIVNDFQKGDIAEGYSVSREKKESFPLTVTSAQKNPTAFYLCASSTVRSSGQETQYFGPGTRLLVL.

This sequence joins TRBV7-8 and TRBJ1-2; D unresolved. The CDR3 is 16 residues long. V lost 5 bases and J lost 5, with 21 bases in between. Per germline, CDR1 SGHVS and CDR2 FQNEAQ. The chain's CDR3 is CASSRGLGLAAYGYTF. The CDR3 DNA reads TGTGCCAGCAGCCGAGGACTGGGGTTGGCGGCTTATGGCTACACCTTC. The full variable domain, rest sourced from reference TRBV7-8 and TRBJ1-2, is GAGVSQSPRYKVAKRGQDVALRCDPISGHVSLFWYQQALGQGPEFLTYFQNEAQLDKSGLPSDRFFAERPEGSVSTLKIQRTQQEDSAVYLCASSRGLGLAAYGYTFGSGTRLTVV.

V is TRBV28 and J is TRBJ1-2; 8 bases map to TRBD1. J gave up 9 bases and V 4 bases, and 7 bases lay outside the gene matches. Germline CDR1 is MDHEN and CDR2 is SYDVKM. The CDR3 spans 13 residues. The chain's CDR3 is CASSSGTGISYTF. The DNA of the CDR3 is TGTGCCAGCAGTTCGGGGACAGGAATAAGCTACACCTTC.

This sequence joins TRBV19 and TRBJ1-4; 10 bases line up with TRBD1. The junction had 5 bases not matched to a gene; V was cut back by 5 bases and J by 5 bases. CDR1 and CDR2 (germline): LNHDA, SQIVND (reference sequence). The length of the CDR3 is 15 residues. CDR3 nucleotide sequence: TGTGCCAGTAGTCAAGGACAGGGGGGCAATGAAAAACTGTTTTTT. Translation: CASSQGQGGNEKLFF. Together with reference TRBV19 and TRBJ1-4, the CDR3 gives the full variable domain: DGGITQSPKYLFRKEGQNVTLSCEQNLNHDAMYWYRQDPGQGLRLIYYSQIVNDFQKGDIAEGYSVSREKKESFPLTVTSAQKNPTAFYLCASSQGQGGNEKLFFGSGTQLSVL.

The genes are TRBV7-2 and TRBJ2-2; 11 bases align to TRBD2. Germline V CDR1 and CDR2: SGHTA, FQGNSA. This CDR3 contains 19 residues. V was pared by 3 bases and J by 6 bases, with 15 bases of the junction left unmatched. The CDR3 here is CASSFRLAGHNRVPGELFF. The CDR3 coding sequence is TGTGCCAGCAGCTTCCGACTAGCGGGGCATAATAGGGTTCCCGGGGAGCTGTTTTTT. Using reference TRBV7-2 and TRBJ2-2 for the parts outside the CDR3, the full variable domain is GAGVSQSPSNKVTEKGKDVELRCDPISGHTALYWYRQSLGQGLEFLIYFQGNSAPDKSGLPSDRFSAERTGGSVSTLTIQRTQQEDSAVYLCASSFRLAGHNRVPGELFFGEGSRLTVL.

The rearrangement uses TRBV5-1 and TRBJ1-3; D gene uncertain. This CDR3 has 15 residues. Germline CDR1 SGHRS, CDR2 YFSETQ. Trimming cost V 4 bases and J 2 bases, with 13 bases left between them. CDR3 sequence (DNA): TGCGCCAGCAGCCTCCCCCGGGATCCTGGAAACACCATATATTTT. It encodes CASSLPRDPGNTIYF.

The chain couples TRBV12-5 to TRBJ2-3; 9 bases align to TRBD1. The CDR3 is 16 amino acids. V lost 5 bases to trimming and J lost 4 bases; unmatched junction nucleotides: 10. Germline CDR1 LGHNT, CDR2 FRNRAP. The CDR3 coding sequence is TGTGCTAGTGGTGCCCCCGGGACAGGGTTGTCAGATACGCAGTATTTT. It specifies CASGAPGTGLSDTQYF. Looking up the rest from reference TRBV12-5 and TRBJ2-3 gives the full variable domain: DARVTQTPRHKVTEMGQEVTMRCQPILGHNTVFWYRQTMMQGLELLAYFRNRAPLDDSGMPKDRFSAEMPDATLATLKIQPSEPRDSAVYFCASGAPGTGLSDTQYFGPGTRLTVL.

This chain links TRBV11-2 with TRBJ2-7; tentative D call: TRBD2 (6 bases). Trimming took 4 bases from V and 4 from J, leaving 17 bases between them. From germline, CDR1 is SGHAT and CDR2 FQNNGV. This CDR3 comprises 15 residues. CDR3 amino acids: CASSYFGGDFYEQYF. CDR3 sequence (DNA): TGTGCCAGCAGCTATTTCGGAGGGGACTTTTACGAGCAGTACTTC.

This chain joins TRBV6-7 and TRBJ1-2; 9 nucleotides agree with TRBD1. TRBV6-7 carries the ORF label, with uncertain function. This CDR3 is 14 amino acids long. V lost 6 bases, J lost 6 bases, and 8 bases stayed unmatched. CDR3 DNA sequence: TGTGCCAGCAGATACAGGGGGCTGAACCATGGCTACACCTTC. This translates into CASRYRGLNHGYTF.

The chain uses TRBV20-1 and TRBJ2-1; unclear D gene. The CDR3 extends over 10 amino acids. V lost 5 bases to trimming and J lost 8 bases, with 7 bases between them. CDR1 and CDR2 from the germline V gene are DFQATT and SNEGSKA (reference sequence). The chain's CDR3 is CSAYKDEQFF. The CDR3, as DNA: TGCAGTGCTTACAAAGATGAGCAGTTCTTC.

The J gene is TRBJ1-5, the V gene TRBV7-8; D ambiguous. Germline CDR1 and CDR2: SGHVS and FQNEAQ. V lost 2 bases to trimming and J lost 2 bases, with 13 bases between them. CDR3 length: 16 residues. The CDR3 loop is CASSLRRDTGNQPQHF. DNA for the CDR3: TGTGCCAGCAGCTTACGGAGGGATACGGGCAATCAGCCCCAGCATTTT. The full variable domain, with the rest looked up from reference TRBV7-8 and TRBJ1-5, is GAGVSQSPRYKVAKRGQDVALRCDPISGHVSLFWYQQALGQGPEFLTYFQNEAQLDKSGLPSDRFFAERPEGSVSTLKIQRTQQEDSAVYLCASSLRRDTGNQPQHFGDGTRLSIL.

Only one count was recorded for this clone. V usage is TRBV7-2 and J usage is TRBJ2-5, with 7 bases matching TRBD2. The CDR3 spans 13 residues. V trimming: 2 bases; J trimming: 5 bases; junction bases outside the gene matches: 2. From germline, CDR1 is SGHTA and CDR2 FQGNSA. CDR3 coding DNA: TGTGCCAGCAGCTTACTAGCGGCGGAGACCCAGTACTTC. Protein: CASSLLAAETQYF.

The CDR3, as DNA: TGTGCCAGCAGATACCGACCTAGCCGGGGGTACCAAGAGACCCAGTACTTC. It codes for CASRYRPSRGYQETQYF. The chain joins TRBV7-9 to TRBJ2-5; tentative D call: TRBD2 (6 bases). Germline V gene sequence: CDR1 SEHNR, CDR2 FQNEAQ (reference sequence). V was cut by 6 bases and J by 0 bases, with 20 bases left in between. CDR3 size: 17 residues.

The chain recombines TRBV10-3 with TRBJ2-3; TRBD2 matches at 8 bases. Germline V gives CDR1 ENHRY, CDR2 SYGVKD. Germline trimming cut 3 bases from V and 0 bases from J; bases unmatched to any gene: 8. The CDR3 is 17 amino acids. CDR3 protein: CAISDHGLASSTDTQYF. CDR3 DNA sequence: TGTGCCATCAGTGATCACGGACTAGCATCTAGCACAGATACGCAGTATTTT.

This clone was picked up a small number of times. The chain links TRBV2 to TRBJ1-2, with D hard to call. The CDR3 consists of 15 residues. Germline V lookup: CDR1 SNHLY, CDR2 FYNNEI. V lost 3 bases, J lost 8 bases, and 19 bases lay in between. CDR3 bases: TGTGCCAGCAGTGATAGGATAACAAGTGAGCGCGGCTACACCTTC. It is translated as CASSDRITSERGYTF.